The 16 T cell receptor beta chains listed next were all sequenced from one sample in a study of blood T cell repertoires in COVID-19. Data came from immunoSEQ multiplex PCR; TCRdb stores just in-frame clones and leaves some out. The sample holds some 96,000 clones, over 65% seen once. The sample comprised peripheral blood. Receptors were obtained from a human donor in a cohort sampled during active COVID-19.

The chain couples TRBV7-2 to TRBJ2-7, with TRBD2 identical over 7 bases. The CDR3 spans 15 residues. From germline, CDR1 is SGHTA and CDR2 FQGNSA. Trimming at V came to 2 bases and at J to 3 bases, leaving 7 bases not matched to a gene. The CDR3 region has the DNA TGTGCCAGCAGCTTATTTTACGGGGGGATCTACGAGCAGTACTTC. Translated: CASSLFYGGIYEQYF.

In its sample, this clone was seen a few times. The chain combines TRBV19 with TRBJ1-6; the match to TRBD1 covers 9 bases. Germline V gene lookup returns CDR1 LNHDA and CDR2 SQIVND (reference sequence). This CDR3 comprises 15 residues. V was pared by 7 bases and J by 7 bases, with 8 bases of the junction left unmatched. The CDR3 reads CASTRGTGQNSPLHF. The CDR3 nucleotides read TGTGCCAGTACCCGCGGGACAGGGCAAAATTCACCCCTCCACTTT.

The V and J genes are TRBV12-3 or TRBV12-4 and TRBJ2-5; D remains unclear. The CDR3 extends over 13 amino acids. The ends were cut back, 8 bases at V and 5 bases at J, with 15 bases in the middle. CDR3 residues: CASRVHPEETQYF. The CDR3 DNA follows: TGTGCCAGCCGAGTTCACCCCGAGGAGACCCAGTACTTC.

The rearrangement joins TRBV10-3 to TRBJ1-1; D unclear. Germline-derived CDR1 and CDR2 are ENHRY and SYGVKD. This CDR3 region has 14 residues. The V and J ends lost 3 bases and 3 bases respectively, with 11 bases between them. The CDR3 loop reads CAISDRNRDTEAFF. CDR3 nucleotide sequence: TGTGCCATCAGTGACCGGAACCGGGACACTGAAGCTTTCTTT.

The chain is built from TRBV3-1 (or the pseudogene TRBV3-2) and TRBJ2-2; 10 positions agree with TRBD2. With 2 bases clipped from V and 6 bases from J, the junction kept 9 bases outside the gene matches. The CDR3 is made up of 17 amino acids. Looked up from germline, CDR1 is LGHDT and CDR2 is YNNKEL (reference sequence). Written as DNA, the CDR3 is TGTGCCAGCAGCCAATTCATAGGGACTAGCGTTGCCGGGGAGCTGTTTTTT. It codes for CASSQFIGTSVAGELFF.

The chain employs TRBV4-1 and TRBJ2-2, with a tentative D call TRBD1 (6 bases). This CDR3 is built from 15 residues. CDR1 is MGHRA, CDR2 YSYEKL, per germline. Trimming removed 4 bases at V and 1 base at J, with 10 bases between. CDR3 in amino acids: CASSPRTENTGELFF. CDR3 DNA sequence: TGCGCCAGCAGCCCGCGGACAGAGAACACCGGGGAGCTGTTTTTT.

The chain uses TRBV28 and TRBJ1-6; D unresolved. Trimming cost V 7 bases and J 10 bases, with 20 bases left between them. This CDR3 is built from 15 residues. The germline V gene has CDR1 MDHEN and CDR2 SYDVKM. As DNA, the CDR3 is TGTGCCAGCACCTACTTAGCCCGCCCCTACTCACCCCTCCACTTT. Protein product: CASTYLARPYSPLHF.

To note about this clone: The sample carries other DNA sequences with the same CDR3. The rearrangement links TRBV10-3 to TRBJ2-3, with 8 bases aligning to TRBD2. The germline V gene has CDR1 ENHRY and CDR2 SYGVKD. Trimming removed 3 bases from V and 6 bases from J; junction bases left unmatched: 2. The CDR3 extends over 13 amino acids. In nucleotides, the CDR3 is TGTGCCATCAGTGATCGGGGGGGGGATACGCAGTATTTT. Translating it yields CAISDRGGDTQYF.

The chain links TRBV28 to TRBJ1-4; 7 positions agree with TRBD1. The germline CDR1 and CDR2 sequences are MDHEN and SYDVKM. This CDR3 is built from 15 residues. Trimming cost V 5 bases and J 5 bases; bases outside gene matches: 8. CDR3 sequence reads: CASSIGGTENEKLFF. The CDR3 coding sequence is TGTGCCAGCAGTATTGGTGGGACAGAGAATGAAAAACTGTTTTTT.

In DNA form, the CDR3 reads TGTGCCAGCAGCTCGGACAGGGTCTCGGCCGAGCAGTACTTC. This gives the protein CASSSDRVSAEQYF. The chain links TRBV5-4 to TRBJ2-7; TRBD1 matches 8 bases. This CDR3 spans 14 amino acids. The germline gives CDR1 SGHNT, CDR2 YYREEE (reference sequence). Losses at the gene ends were 3 bases for V and 6 bases for J; bases not matched to a gene: 8.

The DNA of the CDR3 is TGTGCCACCAGCAGAGACATACCTGGGACAGCCCAACAGTTAGATACGCAGTATTTT. Protein: CATSRDIPGTAQQLDTQYF. The chain uses TRBV15 and TRBJ2-3, with 7 bases matching TRBD1. Germline CDR1 is LNHNV and CDR2 is YYDKDF (reference sequence). CDR3 length: 19 residues. V lost 0 bases and J lost 5; bases outside the gene matches: 17.

The CDR3 region has the DNA TGTGCCAGCAGCACCTCGGGACTGTCCTCTGGAAACACCATATATTTT. Residues: CASSTSGLSSGNTIYF. This chain links TRBV3-1 (or the pseudogene TRBV3-2) with TRBJ1-3; possibly TRBD1 for D (5 bases). CDR1 LGHDT and CDR2 YNNKEL come from the germline V gene (reference sequence). The CDR3 totals 16 residues. V gave up 5 bases and J gave up 0 bases, with 14 bases separating them.

This clone was found a few times. The V and J genes are TRBV19 and TRBJ1-1, with D maybe TRBD1 (6 bases). CDR3 size: 14 residues. Trimming left V 7 bases short and J 2 bases short, with 14 bases between. Germline V gene data show CDR1 as LNHDA and CDR2 as SQIVND (reference sequence). CDR3 nucleotide sequence: TGTGCCAGTACCACAATACAGGGTAACACTGAAGCTTTCTTT. Translated: CASTTIQGNTEAFF. Looking up the rest from reference TRBV19 and TRBJ1-1 gives the full variable domain: DGGITQSPKYLFRKEGQNVTLSCEQNLNHDAMYWYRQDPGQGLRLIYYSQIVNDFQKGDIAEGYSVSREKKESFPLTVTSAQKNPTAFYLCASTTIQGNTEAFFGQGTRLTVV.

The sample holds a few counts of this clone. This chain uses TRBV5-1 with TRBJ2-1, with 7 bases lining up with TRBD1. V shed 1 base, J shed 2 bases, and the junction held 6 bases outside the gene matches. CDR3 size: 16 residues. Germline V lookup: CDR1 SGHRS, CDR2 YFSETQ. The CDR3: CASSLQGVATYNEQFF. The CDR3 nucleotides read TGCGCCAGCAGCTTGCAGGGGGTTGCAACCTACAATGAGCAGTTCTTC.

This clone was seen more than once but under ten times. CDR3 nucleotide sequence: TGTGCCACCGCACTGGACAGAAACAATCAGCCCCAGCATTTT. Protein product: CATALDRNNQPQHF. The V gene is TRBV19, the J gene TRBJ1-5; D is perhaps TRBD1 (6 bases). V lost 10 bases and J 3 bases, leaving 16 bases between the germline ends. This CDR3 has 14 amino acids. Germline loops: CDR1 LNHDA, CDR2 SQIVND (reference sequence).

The rearrangement joins TRBV18 to TRBJ2-7; 7 bases line up with TRBD1. The germline gives CDR1 KGHSH, CDR2 LQKENI. V shed 6 bases, J shed 2 bases, and the junction held 13 bases outside the gene matches. This CDR3 has 16 amino acids. CDR3 amino acids: CASSLQRDRETYEQYF. As DNA, the CDR3 is TGTGCCAGCTCCCTCCAACGGGACAGAGAGACCTACGAGCAGTACTTC.